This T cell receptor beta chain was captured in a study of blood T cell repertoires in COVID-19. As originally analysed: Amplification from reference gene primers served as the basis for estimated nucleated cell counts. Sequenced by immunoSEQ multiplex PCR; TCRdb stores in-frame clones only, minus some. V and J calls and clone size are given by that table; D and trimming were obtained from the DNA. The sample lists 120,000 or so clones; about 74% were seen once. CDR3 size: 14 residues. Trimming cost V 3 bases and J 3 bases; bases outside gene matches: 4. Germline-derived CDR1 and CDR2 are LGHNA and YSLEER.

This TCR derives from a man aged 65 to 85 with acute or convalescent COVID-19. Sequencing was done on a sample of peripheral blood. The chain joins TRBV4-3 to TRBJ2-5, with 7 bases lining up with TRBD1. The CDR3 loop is CASSHWTGKETQYF. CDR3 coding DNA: TGCGCCAGCAGCCATTGGACAGGCAAAGAGACCCAGTACTTC.